A selection of T cell receptor beta chains follows, all from one sample in a study of T cell changes during pregnancy in multiple sclerosis. Profiling relied on immunoSEQ multiplex PCR, and the TCRdb table lists in-frame clones only, not all of them. The sample has roughly 40,000 clones; over 85% are singletons. The sample consisted of peripheral blood, taken before pregnancy. The receptors originated from a female donor with multiple sclerosis, enrolled in a pregnancy study. The CDR3 runs from the conserved cysteine through the conserved F or W. Each record gives: V gene, CDR3 length, J gene, clone size, D gene, CDR3 DNA, CDR3 protein. The D gene is left open where the match is weak. Expanded clones get a size class; other rows say once, few or many, or leave the size out.

V gene: TRBV29-1; CDR3 length: 14; J gene: TRBJ2-3; clone size: .; D gene: TRBD2; CDR3 DNA: TGCAGCGTTGAAGGCGGGAGGGGTACAGATACGCAGTATTTT; CDR3 protein: CSVEGGRGTDTQYF
V gene: TRBV28; CDR3 length: 15; J gene: TRBJ2-5; clone size: .; D gene: .; CDR3 DNA: TGTGCCAGCAGTTTATACGGTCCGGGGGAAGAGACCCAGTACTTC; CDR3 protein: CASSLYGPGEETQYF
V gene: TRBV5-4; CDR3 length: 15; J gene: TRBJ1-3; clone size: .; D gene: .; CDR3 DNA: TGTGCCAGCAGCTTGGGCGGGACCTCTGGAAACACCATATATTTT; CDR3 protein: CASSLGGTSGNTIYF
V gene: TRBV19; CDR3 length: 13; J gene: TRBJ1-1; clone size: .; D gene: .; CDR3 DNA: TGTGCCAGTAGACAGGGCGGGAACACTGAAGCTTTCTTT; CDR3 protein: CASRQGGNTEAFF
V gene: TRBV7-9; CDR3 length: 16; J gene: TRBJ2-1; clone size: few; D gene: .; CDR3 DNA: TGTGCCAGCAGCTTAGCGGGAGCCTTGGGGTACAATGAGCAGTTCTTC; CDR3 protein: CASSLAGALGYNEQFF
V gene: TRBV2; CDR3 length: 15; J gene: TRBJ2-1; clone size: .; D gene: TRBD2; CDR3 DNA: TGTGCCAGCAGTCCACTCCGGGAGGCCTACAATGAGCAGTTCTTC; CDR3 protein: CASSPLREAYNEQFF
V gene: TRBV7-2; CDR3 length: 15; J gene: TRBJ1-1; clone size: .; D gene: .; CDR3 DNA: TGTGCCAGCAGCCCCAGACTTGGTATGAACACTGAAGCTTTCTTT; CDR3 protein: CASSPRLGMNTEAFF
V gene: TRBV9; CDR3 length: 14; J gene: TRBJ2-7; clone size: .; D gene: TRBD2; CDR3 DNA: TGTGCCAGCAGCGCCGGACTAGCGGGGTACGAGCAGTACTTC; CDR3 protein: CASSAGLAGYEQYF
V gene: TRBV7-2; CDR3 length: 18; J gene: TRBJ2-4; clone size: .; D gene: TRBD2; CDR3 DNA: TGTGCCAGCAGCTTAAGGACTAGAGCCGGTCTAGCCAAAAACATTCAGTACTTC; CDR3 protein: CASSLRTRAGLAKNIQYF
V gene: TRBV2; CDR3 length: 15; J gene: TRBJ2-1; clone size: .; D gene: TRBD2; CDR3 DNA: TGTGCCAGCAGTCCTGGGACTAGCGGGAGCAATGAGCAGTTCTTC; CDR3 protein: CASSPGTSGSNEQFF
V gene: TRBV5-1; CDR3 length: 14; J gene: TRBJ2-7; clone size: once; D gene: .; CDR3 DNA: TGCGCCAGCAAATTCATGGACACTTCCTACGAGCAGTACTTC; CDR3 protein: CASKFMDTSYEQYF
V gene: TRBV6-5; CDR3 length: 15; J gene: TRBJ2-7; clone size: few; D gene: .; CDR3 DNA: TGTGCCAGCAGTTCCGGGGACACCACCTCCTACGAGCAGTACTTC; CDR3 protein: CASSSGDTTSYEQYF
V gene: TRBV7-6; CDR3 length: 16; J gene: TRBJ1-4; clone size: .; D gene: TRBD1; CDR3 DNA: TGTGCCAGCAGCTTATCGTCTGGACAGGGCCTTGAAAAACTGTTTTTT; CDR3 protein: CASSLSSGQGLEKLFF
V gene: TRBV10-1; CDR3 length: 14; J gene: TRBJ2-2; clone size: .; D gene: .; CDR3 DNA: TGCGCCAGCAGTGTGACACTGAACACCGGGGAGCTGTTTTTT; CDR3 protein: CASSVTLNTGELFF
V gene: TRBV4-1; CDR3 length: 17; J gene: TRBJ1-4; clone size: .; D gene: .; CDR3 DNA: TGCGCCAGCAGCCAAGTCGGTTGGAGGGCGACTAATGAAAAACTGTTTTTT; CDR3 protein: CASSQVGWRATNEKLFF
V gene: TRBV2; CDR3 length: 13; J gene: TRBJ2-7; clone size: .; D gene: TRBD1; CDR3 DNA: TGTGCCAGCAGTTGGGACAGGGTATACGAGCAGTACTTC; CDR3 protein: CASSWDRVYEQYF
V gene: TRBV12-5; CDR3 length: 14; J gene: TRBJ1-2; clone size: .; D gene: .; CDR3 DNA: TGTGCTAGTGGCCCCCGCGGGATTGACTATGGCTACACCTTC; CDR3 protein: CASGPRGIDYGYTF
V gene: TRBV7-7; CDR3 length: 16; J gene: TRBJ2-1; clone size: .; D gene: TRBD1; CDR3 DNA: TGTGCTAGCAGCTTAGCCGGACCAGGGGGTGACAATGAGCAGTTCTTC; CDR3 protein: CASSLAGPGGDNEQFF
V gene: TRBV7-2; CDR3 length: 16; J gene: TRBJ1-5; clone size: .; D gene: TRBD1; CDR3 DNA: TGTGCCAGCAGCTTAGAGACAGGGATTAGCAATCAGCCCCAGCATTTT; CDR3 protein: CASSLETGISNQPQHF
V gene: TRBV15; CDR3 length: 15; J gene: TRBJ2-7; clone size: .; D gene: .; CDR3 DNA: TGTGCCACCAGCAGAAATTTAGCGGAATCCTACGAGCAGTACTTC; CDR3 protein: CATSRNLAESYEQYF